This TCR beta chain was found in a study of blood T cell repertoires in COVID-19. Study summary: The origin of the acute and convalescent COVID-19 samples was the United States, Italy and Spain.

As processed by the authors: Amplification from reference gene primers served as the basis for estimated nucleated cell counts. Here immunoSEQ multiplex PCR was the method, and the copy in TCRdb shows in-frame clones only, minus some. V and J calls and clone size are those listed in that table; D and trimming were worked out from the DNA. This sample has about 180,000 clones, with approximately 86% found just once. The length of the CDR3 is 17 residues. Per germline, CDR1 SQVTM and CDR2 ANQGSEA. The V gene lost 3 bases and the J gene lost 0 bases, with 18 bases spanning the gap. The chain employs TRBV29-1 and TRBJ2-1, with D possibly being TRBD1 (5 bases). This clonotype was obtained from a man aged 50 to 60 with active or convalescent COVID-19. The sample comprised peripheral blood. For the CDR3, the DNA is TGCAGCGTTGAGGAAAGTAGGGGTCACACCTCCTACAATGAGCAGTTCTTC. Its protein product is CSVEESRGHTSYNEQFF.